The entry below describes one TCR beta chain. CDR3 length equals 17 residues. V lost 3 bases and J lost 4; bases outside the gene matches: 12. Germline CDR1 is SGDLS and CDR2 is YYNGEE. This sample was taken from a study of lymphopenia after photon versus proton radiotherapy. The method was immunoSEQ multiplex PCR; TCRdb's version includes in-frame clones alone and lacks a portion of them. The sample holds around 12,000 clones, about 87% seen once. The clonotype originates from a man aged 55 to 69 with pancreatic cancer. The J gene is TRBJ2-3, the V gene TRBV9; the match to TRBD2 covers 9 bases. The sequencing here drew on peripheral blood, taken from a patient treated with photon-based radiotherapy. Here the CDR3 reads CASSEGISGGFADTQYF. The CDR3 region has the DNA TGTGCCAGCAGCGAGGGAATAAGCGGGGGGTTCGCAGATACGCAGTATTTT.